Here is one T cell receptor beta chain with its context. The antigen remains undetermined. The PCR made use of 60 Vbeta and 13 Jbeta primers. TCRdb keeps only in-frame clones here, not all; method: immunoSEQ multiplex PCR. This sample's clone table lists 100,000 to 150,000 clones. The data originate from a study of cytomegalovirus exposure and HLA in healthy donors. Overall study findings and caveats: An analysis that came later showed most CMV-associated TCR beta chains appearing HLA-restricted. CMV serostatus stood as the only immune exposure information on hand.

The germline CDR1 and CDR2 sequences are SGHNT and YYREEE (reference sequence). J lost 1 base, V lost 0 bases, and 7 bases had no gene match. This CDR3 comprises 18 residues. The material sequenced was PBMCs. The receptor was derived from a man aged 18 to 30 in good health and CMV-seronegative. V and J are TRBV5-4 and TRBJ2-1; 10 bases map to TRBD2. In DNA form, the CDR3 reads TGTGCCAGCAGCTTGGCGCTAGCGGGAGTGAGGTCCTACAATGAGCAGTTCTTC. It translates to CASSLALAGVRSYNEQFF.